The clone carrying this T cell receptor (beta chain) occurred many times. Its antigen is not known. TCRdb reanalysed the RT-PCR reads using MiXCR and keeps one entry per CDR3 protein. The sample has 650,000 to 850,000 distinct CDR3 sequences; more than 11% are singletons. This sample was taken from a study of response to subunit inactivated influenza vaccine. Regarding the study as a whole: New T cells are recruited in small numbers by each seasonal influenza vaccination, according to the authors' suggestion.

This CDR3 is 12 amino acids long. The ends were cut back, 5 bases at V and 2 bases at J, with 5 bases in the middle. This receptor was taken from a man aged 50 to 60 who received an inactivated influenza vaccine. The sequences come from PBMCs from blood, collected 14 to 15 days before vaccination. This chain uses TRBV12-3 or TRBV12-4 with TRBJ2-3, with unresolved D. Here the CDR3 reads CASSQLTDTQYF. As DNA, the CDR3 is TGTGCCAGCAGTCAACTCACAGATACGCAGTATTTT.